This section outlines one TCR beta chain sequence together with its context. Its antigen is still unknown. These data come from a study of cytomegalovirus exposure and HLA in healthy donors. Study-wide findings and caveats: Cytomegalovirus association was assigned to more than 150 TCR beta chains. The tendency of first-cohort TCR clusters to co-occur in the 90 to 150 validation repertoires was the finding of a later analysis.

The CDR3 sequence is 15 residues long. CDR1 MNHNY and CDR2 SVGAGI come from the germline V gene (reference sequence). V was clipped by 3 bases and J by 0 bases, with 10 bases between them. Here immunoSEQ multiplex PCR was the method, and the copy in TCRdb shows in-frame clones only, minus some. This table holds some 140,000 clones, about 86% found once. This TCR was recovered from a human donor in good health. Sequencing was performed on PBMCs. The gene calls are TRBV6-6 and TRBJ2-3; D is ambiguous. CDR3 DNA sequence: TGTGCCAGCAGTTATCGCAGGTATAGCACAGATACGCAGTATTTT. Its translation is CASSYRRYSTDTQYF.